This TCR beta chain was sequenced during a study of graft-versus-host responses after intestinal transplantation. As for the study in general: The recipients all started with anti-thymocyte globulin induction and then took tacrolimus and steroids for around three years.

The V end lost 4 bases, the J end lost 1 base, and 4 bases lay between the germline ends. Germline values: CDR1 MNHNS, CDR2 SASEGT. The CDR3 covers 12 residues. A word on this clone: Its antigen is currently unknown.

The repertoire was sequenced with immunoSEQ multiplex PCR; TCRdb's copy has only in-frame clones and lacks some. Of about 85,000 clones in the sample, around 93% were seen once. The chain links TRBV6-1 to TRBJ1-1, with no clear D. The receptor was derived from a human donor who was the organ donor for an intestinal transplant. Here the sequenced sample was unstimulated CD8+ T cells sorted from spleen or lymph node cells, taken before transplant. The DNA of the CDR3 is TGTGCCAGCAGTGCGGGGAACACTGAAGCTTTCTTT. It specifies CASSAGNTEAFF.